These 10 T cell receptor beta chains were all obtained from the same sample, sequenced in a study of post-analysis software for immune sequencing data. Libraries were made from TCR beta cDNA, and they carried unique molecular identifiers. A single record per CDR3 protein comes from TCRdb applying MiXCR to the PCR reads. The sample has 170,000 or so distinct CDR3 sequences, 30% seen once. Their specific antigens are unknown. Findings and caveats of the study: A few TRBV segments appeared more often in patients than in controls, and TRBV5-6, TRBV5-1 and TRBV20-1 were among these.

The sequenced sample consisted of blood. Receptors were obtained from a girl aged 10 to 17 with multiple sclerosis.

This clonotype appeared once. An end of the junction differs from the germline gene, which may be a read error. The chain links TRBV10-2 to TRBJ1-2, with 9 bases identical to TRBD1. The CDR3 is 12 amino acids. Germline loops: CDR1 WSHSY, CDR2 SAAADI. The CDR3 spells CASSGTGAGCTF. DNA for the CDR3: TGCGCCAGCAGTGGGACAGGGGCCGGCTGCACCTTC.

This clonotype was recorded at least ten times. Written as DNA, the CDR3 is TGCGCCAGCAGCTTGGCCTTAACTAGCGGGAGGGCCCTCCAGAGATACGAGCAGTACTTC. This encodes CASSLALTSGRALQRYEQYF. The rearrangement links TRBV5-1 to TRBJ2-7; TRBD2 matches at 13 bases. Germline trimming cut 0 bases from V and 4 bases from J; bases unmatched to any gene: 16. Germline values: CDR1 SGHRS, CDR2 YFSETQ. CDR3 length: 20 amino acids.

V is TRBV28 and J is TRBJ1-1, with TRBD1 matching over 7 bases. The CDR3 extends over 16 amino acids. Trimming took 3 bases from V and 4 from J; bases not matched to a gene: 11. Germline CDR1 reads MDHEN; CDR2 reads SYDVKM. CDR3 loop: CASSFRGSRGRTEAFF. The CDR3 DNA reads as TGTGCCAGCAGTTTCCGGGGATCGAGGGGGCGCACTGAAGCTTTCTTT.

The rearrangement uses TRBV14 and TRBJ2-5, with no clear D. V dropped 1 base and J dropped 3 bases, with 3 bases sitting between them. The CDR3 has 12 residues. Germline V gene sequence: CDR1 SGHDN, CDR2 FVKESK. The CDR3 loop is CASSQVEETQYF. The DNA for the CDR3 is TGTGCCAGCAGCCAAGTCGAAGAGACCCAGTACTTC.

The CDR3 protein is CASSLSRLGRVNTEAFF. The CDR3 DNA sequence: TGTGCCAGCAGCTTGTCGCGCCTCGGTCGGGTGAACACTGAAGCTTTCTTT. The chain has TRBV5-4 and TRBJ1-1; D unclear. CDR3 length equals 17 residues. V was clipped by 1 base and J by 0 bases, with 16 bases between them. Germline CDR1 reads SGHNT; CDR2 reads YYREEE (reference sequence).

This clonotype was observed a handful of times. The CDR3 bases are TGCAGTGCTCGCCCGGGACTAGCGGGACTAAGCTCCTACAATGAGCAGTTCTTC. As protein: CSARPGLAGLSSYNEQFF. This sequence joins TRBV20-1 and TRBJ2-1; 13 nucleotides agree with TRBD2. Germline V gene lookup returns CDR1 DFQATT and CDR2 SNEGSKA (reference sequence). CDR3 size: 18 residues. The V and J ends lost 5 bases and 0 bases, in that order; junction bases with no gene match: 10.

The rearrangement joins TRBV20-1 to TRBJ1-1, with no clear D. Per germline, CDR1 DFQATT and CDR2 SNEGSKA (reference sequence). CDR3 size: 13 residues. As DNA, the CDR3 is TGCAGCCTGAAACAGACCTTCAACACTGAAGCTTTCTTT. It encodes CSLKQTFNTEAFF.

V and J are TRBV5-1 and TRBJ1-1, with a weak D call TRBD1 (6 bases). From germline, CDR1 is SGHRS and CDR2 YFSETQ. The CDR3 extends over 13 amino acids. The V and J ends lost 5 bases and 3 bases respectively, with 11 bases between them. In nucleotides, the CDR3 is TGCGCCAGCAGTACAGGGTCGGACACTGAAGCTTTCTTT. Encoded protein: CASSTGSDTEAFF. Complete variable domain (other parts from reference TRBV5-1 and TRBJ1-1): KAGVTQTPRYLIKTRGQQVTLSCSPISGHRSVSWYQQTPGQGLQFLFEYFSETQRNKGNFPGRFSGRQFSNSRSEMNVSTLELGDSALYLCASSTGSDTEAFFGQGTRLTVV.

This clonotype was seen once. CDR3 residues: CRALQGGDGYTF. The CDR3 coding sequence is TGCAGGGCTTTACAGGGAGGGGATGGCTACACCTTC. The gene calls are TRBV20-1 and TRBJ1-2; D perhaps matches TRBD1 (6 bases). The CDR3 spans 12 residues. Germline loops: CDR1 DFQATT, CDR2 SNEGSKA (reference sequence).

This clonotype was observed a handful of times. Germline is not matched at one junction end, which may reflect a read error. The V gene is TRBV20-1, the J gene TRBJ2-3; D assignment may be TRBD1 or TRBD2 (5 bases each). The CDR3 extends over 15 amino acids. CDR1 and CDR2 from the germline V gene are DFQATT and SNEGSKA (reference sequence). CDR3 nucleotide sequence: TGCAGTGTCGGGGCCACCGCGCCTTCCACAGATATGCAGTATTTT. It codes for CSVGATAPSTDMQYF.